The present T cell receptor beta chain was sequenced within a study of cytomegalovirus exposure and HLA in healthy donors. V was trimmed by 7 bases and J by 4 bases, leaving 11 bases between them. Germline CDR1 and CDR2: MNHEY and SMNVEV (reference sequence). The CDR3 extends over 13 amino acids. The PCR ran on 60 Vbeta and 13 Jbeta primers. Sequencing used immunoSEQ multiplex PCR; TCRdb keeps in-frame clones, though not all of them. The table shows around 190,000 clones, with about 78% occurring only once. Sample: PBMCs. The clonotype was recovered from a man aged 55-75 years in good health and CMV-seronegative. The chain recombines TRBV27 with TRBJ2-1; D uncertain. For the CDR3, the DNA is TGTGCCAGCAATTTCCCCGGGTACAATGAGCAGTTCTTC. Amino acids: CASNFPGYNEQFF.